The 27 T cell receptor beta chains in this list originate from one sample, sequenced in a study of T cells in Graves' hyperthyroidism and ophthalmopathy. It was RNA transcripts that yielded the amplified TCR beta CDR3 regions. The HTBI primer set drove a first-round RT-PCR of the TCR CDR3. Each CDR3 protein is one row after TCRdb ran MiXCR on the multiplex PCR reads. The repertoire holds about 130,000 distinct CDR3 sequences, with 22% as singletons. Input material: blood. Every receptor here comes from a woman in her forties or fifties with Graves' hyperthyroidism that later progressed to Graves' ophthalmopathy.

This clonotype appeared many times. This chain uses TRBV18 with TRBJ1-1, with D possibly matching TRBD1 (6 bases). V lost 3 bases to trimming and J lost 2 bases, with 16 bases between them. This CDR3 contains 16 residues. CDR1 is KGHSH and CDR2 is LQKENI in the germline V gene. The CDR3 region is CASSPGFHRANTEAFF. CDR3 sequence (DNA): TGTGCCAGCTCACCCGGTTTTCACAGGGCCAACACTGAAGCTTTCTTT. The full variable domain, rest sourced from reference TRBV18 and TRBJ1-1, is NAGVMQNPRHLVRRRGQEARLRCSPMKGHSHVYWYRQLPEEGLKFMVYLQKENIIDESGMPKERFSAEFPKEGPSILRIQQVVRGDSAAYFCASSPGFHRANTEAFFGQGTRLTVV.

This clonotype was detected ten times or more. This chain uses TRBV20-1 with TRBJ1-5, with D maybe TRBD1 (6 bases). Per germline, CDR1 DFQATT and CDR2 SNEGSKA (reference sequence). The CDR3 extends over 14 amino acids. Trimming removed 5 bases from V and 0 bases from J, with 11 bases in between. The chain's CDR3 is CSAGTTTSNQPQHF. The CDR3 DNA reads as TGCAGTGCTGGGACAACTACTAGCAATCAGCCCCAGCATTTT.

A word on this clonotype: Just one base apart from a much larger clone, this may be a read error. The chain couples TRBV27 to TRBJ1-6; 8 bases map to TRBD1. J was trimmed by 9 bases and V by 6 bases; bases with no gene match: 4. This CDR3 spans 13 amino acids. The germline CDR1 and CDR2 sequences are MNHEY and SMNVEV (reference sequence). Here the CDR3 reads CASRTGGTSPLHF. CDR3 DNA: TGTGCCAGCAGAACAGGGGGGACTTCACCCCTCCACTTT.

This clonotype was seen repeatedly, ten times or more. The rearrangement joins TRBV7-9 to TRBJ1-2; 8 bases are a match to TRBD1. Trimming at V came to 6 bases and at J to 4 bases, leaving 10 bases not matched to a gene. The CDR3 is made up of 15 amino acids. Germline V gives CDR1 SEHNR, CDR2 FQNEAQ (reference sequence). The CDR3 sequence is CASRGRDRLGYGYTF. CDR3 in DNA: TGTGCCAGCAGAGGCCGGGACAGGCTGGGCTATGGCTACACCTTC. The complete variable domain, with remaining parts taken from reference TRBV7-9 and TRBJ1-2, reads DTGVSQNPRHKITKRGQNVTFRCDPISEHNRLYWYRQTLGQGPEFLTYFQNEAQLEKSRLLSDRFSAERPKGSFSTLEIQRTEQGDSAMYLCASRGRDRLGYGYTFGSGTRLTVV.

Only a few counts were recorded for this clonotype. The rearrangement joins TRBV28 to TRBJ1-3; weak D call: TRBD1 (5 bases). Trimming cost V 3 bases and J 8 bases, with 17 bases left between them. Germline loops: CDR1 MDHEN, CDR2 SYDVKM. There are 15 residues in the CDR3. Here the CDR3 DNA reads TGTGCCAGCAGTTTTCGGACAAATCGCGAGGACACCATATATTTT. It codes for CASSFRTNREDTIYF. The variable domain in full, completed from reference TRBV28 and TRBJ1-3, reads DVKVTQSSRYLVKRTGEKVFLECVQDMDHENMFWYRQDPGLGLRLIYFSYDVKMKEKGDIPEGYSVSREKKERFSLILESASTNQTSMYLCASSFRTNREDTIYFGEGSWLTVV.

This clonotype came up a few times. The chain carries TRBV30 and TRBJ2-1, with D possibly called TRBD1 or TRBD2 (6 bases each). Trimming took 5 bases from V and 4 from J, leaving 18 bases between them. Per germline, CDR1 GTSNPN and CDR2 SVGIG (reference sequence). The CDR3 runs 15 residues. For the CDR3, the DNA is TGTGCCTGGGCCAGGAAAGGGGGGACGTACAATGAGCAGTTCTTC. It is translated as CAWARKGGTYNEQFF.

This clonotype has a count of ten or more. The V call is TRBV28, the J call TRBJ1-2, with D unresolved. Germline assignment: CDR1 MDHEN and CDR2 SYDVKM. The CDR3 is 13 residues long. V was cut by 5 bases and J by 6 bases, with 13 bases left in between. The CDR3 sequence: CASSKQTTDGYTF. CDR3 nucleotide sequence: TGTGCCAGCAGTAAACAGACGACGGATGGCTACACCTTC.

This clonotype was detected ten times or more. V is TRBV7-9 and J is TRBJ1-1; tentative D call: TRBD1 (5 bases). This CDR3 region has 14 residues. V lost 3 bases and J lost 1, with 9 bases in between. Germline CDR1 and CDR2: SEHNR and FQNEAQ (reference sequence). CDR3 sequence (DNA): TGTGCCAGCAGCTTCCCAGGGAAGAACACTGAAGCTTTCTTT. This sequence encodes CASSFPGKNTEAFF.

This clonotype was counted ten times or more. The gene calls are TRBV7-2 and TRBJ2-2; TRBD2 might be the D (5 bases). The germline V and J ends were trimmed by 0 bases and 4 bases, with 12 bases remaining between them. The CDR3 extends over 16 amino acids. Germline V lookup: CDR1 SGHTA, CDR2 FQGNSA. The CDR3: CASSLAASKGTGELFF. CDR3 bases: TGTGCCAGCAGCTTAGCGGCTAGCAAGGGCACCGGGGAGCTGTTTTTT.

This chain connects TRBV12-3 or TRBV12-4 to TRBJ1-6, with D possibly matching TRBD1 (5 bases). V gave up 3 bases and J gave up 7 bases, with 13 bases separating them. CDR3 length: 15 amino acids. The CDR3 loop is CASSFRGLKNSPLHF. The CDR3, as DNA: TGTGCCAGCAGTTTCCGGGGCCTTAAGAATTCACCCCTCCACTTT.

This clonotype has more than one count but fewer than ten. The chain joins TRBV2 to TRBJ2-1; no firm D call. The germline V gene encodes CDR1 SNHLY and CDR2 FYNNEI. The CDR3 has 11 residues. V dropped 0 bases and J dropped 9 bases, with 3 bases sitting between them. The CDR3 protein is CASSEASEQFF. The DNA of the CDR3 is TGTGCCAGCAGTGAAGCCTCTGAGCAGTTCTTC.

In its sample, this clonotype was seen a few times. The J gene is TRBJ2-1, the V gene TRBV27; 7 bases line up with TRBD1. The J segment lost 4 bases and the V segment lost 4 bases, leaving 7 bases of the junction unmatched. The germline gives CDR1 MNHEY, CDR2 SMNVEV (reference sequence). The CDR3 has 15 amino acids. In DNA, the CDR3 is TGTGCCAGCAGTTCTCAGGGGGAGCGGTACAATGAGCAGTTCTTC. Residues: CASSSQGERYNEQFF.

This clonotype was seen only a few times. V is TRBV19 and J is TRBJ2-5, with D tentatively TRBD1 (6 bases). Trimming left V 6 bases short and J 2 bases short, with 13 bases between. Germline loops: CDR1 LNHDA, CDR2 SQIVND (reference sequence). This CDR3 spans 14 amino acids. The CDR3 region is CASRKTGQQETQYF. CDR3 DNA sequence: TGTGCCAGTAGGAAAACCGGACAGCAAGAGACCCAGTACTTC.

This clonotype was counted between two and nine times. The V and J genes are TRBV6-1 and TRBJ1-3, with D perhaps TRBD1 (5 bases). CDR3 size: 14 residues. V was pared by 8 bases and J by 1 base, with 12 bases between. Germline values: CDR1 MNHNS, CDR2 SASEGT. The CDR3 DNA reads as TGTGCCAGCCGGAGGGGTTTGTCTGGAAACACCATATATTTT. Translation gives CASRRGLSGNTIYF.

This clonotype was seen only a few times. This rearrangement joins TRBV10-2 to TRBJ2-7; D not certain. Per the germline V gene, CDR1 is WSHSY and CDR2 is SAAADI. The CDR3 runs to 13 residues. V lost 3 bases and J lost 3, with 9 bases in between. The CDR3 sequence is CASSDMIGYEQYF. CDR3 bases: TGCGCCAGCAGTGACATGATAGGCTACGAGCAGTACTTC.

This clonotype has a count of ten or more. The V gene is TRBV20-1, the J gene TRBJ1-2; D is possibly TRBD1 (5 bases). The CDR3 is made up of 11 amino acids. Germline V gives CDR1 DFQATT, CDR2 SNEGSKA (reference sequence). DNA of the CDR3: TGCAGCGCCATGGGGGGAGATGGCTACACCTTC. Its translation is CSAMGGDGYTF.

This clonotype came up many times. The chain uses TRBV7-9 and TRBJ1-2; weak D call: TRBD1 (6 bases). This CDR3 is 13 amino acids long. Germline values: CDR1 SEHNR, CDR2 FQNEAQ (reference sequence). Trimming took off 0 bases at V and 4 bases at J, with 6 bases between the two ends. CDR3 protein: CASSLAGGYGYTF. In DNA form, the CDR3 reads TGTGCCAGCAGCTTAGCAGGGGGCTATGGCTACACCTTC.

CDR3 residues: CASSQPGGIFNEQFF. In nucleotides, the CDR3 is TGTGCCAGCAGCCAACCAGGCGGGATTTTCAATGAGCAGTTCTTC. V is TRBV3-1 and J is TRBJ2-1; D is perhaps TRBD2 (6 bases). CDR1 is LGHDT, CDR2 YNNKEL, per germline (reference sequence). This CDR3 region has 15 residues. Trimming took off 2 bases at V and 6 bases at J, with 14 bases between the two ends.

This clonotype was picked up many times. The chain joins TRBV2 to TRBJ2-2; D tentatively reads TRBD1 or TRBD2 (5 bases each). The CDR3 contains 17 residues. The V gene lost 10 bases and the J gene lost 4 bases, with 25 bases spanning the gap. Germline CDR1 is SNHLY and CDR2 is FYNNEI. The CDR3 nucleotides are TGTGCCACCGATCGAAATACCTTAAGGGACGGCACCGGGGAGCTGTTTTTT. Amino acid sequence: CATDRNTLRDGTGELFF. The whole variable domain, remainder taken from reference TRBV2 and TRBJ2-2, is EPEVTQTPSHQVTQMGQEVILRCVPISNHLYFYWYRQILGQKVEFLVSFYNNEISEKSEIFDDQFSVERPDGSNFTLKIRSTKLEDSAMYFCATDRNTLRDGTGELFFGEGSRLTVL.

This clonotype was seen ten or more times. This rearrangement joins TRBV28 to TRBJ2-7; D uncertain. The CDR3 length is 12 residues. V was pared by 8 bases and J by 3 bases, with 11 bases between. The germline gives CDR1 MDHEN, CDR2 SYDVKM. The CDR3 nucleotides read TGTGCCAGCTCTAAAAACCGCTACGAGCAGTACTTC. Its translation: CASSKNRYEQYF. The full variable domain, completed using reference TRBV28 and TRBJ2-7, is DVKVTQSSRYLVKRTGEKVFLECVQDMDHENMFWYRQDPGLGLRLIYFSYDVKMKEKGDIPEGYSVSREKKERFSLILESASTNQTSMYLCASSKNRYEQYFGPGTRLTVT.

The chain links TRBV11-2 to TRBJ2-1, with 16 positions matching TRBD2. The CDR3 is made up of 17 amino acids. V lost 5 bases to trimming and J lost 6 bases; unmatched junction nucleotides: 7. In germline, CDR1 is SGHAT, CDR2 FQNNGV. This CDR3 is CASSPGGLAGGRNEQFF. In nucleotides, the CDR3 is TGTGCCAGCAGCCCGGGGGGACTAGCGGGAGGGCGCAATGAGCAGTTCTTC.

The gene calls are TRBV28 and TRBJ1-2; D remains ambiguous. The CDR3 covers 13 residues. Trimming pared 4 bases from V and 11 bases from J, leaving 17 bases between. Germline V gives CDR1 MDHEN, CDR2 SYDVKM. CDR3 region: CASSSRARAKYTF. CDR3 bases: TGTGCCAGCAGTTCCCGTGCGAGGGCCAAATACACCTTC.

The table lists this clonotype with many counts. The chain has TRBV3-1 and TRBJ2-6, with unresolved D. The CDR3 has 17 residues. Trimming cost V 3 bases and J 0 bases, with 12 bases left between them. Per germline, CDR1 LGHDT and CDR2 YNNKEL (reference sequence). The chain's CDR3 is CASSHRHHSSGANVLTF. The CDR3 DNA reads as TGTGCCAGCAGCCATCGACACCACAGCTCTGGGGCCAACGTCCTGACTTTC. The whole variable domain, remainder taken from reference TRBV3-1 and TRBJ2-6, is DTAVSQTPKYLVTQMGNDKSIKCEQNLGHDTMYWYKQDSKKFLKIMFSYNNKELIINETVPNRFSPKSPDKAHLNLHINSLELGDSAVYFCASSHRHHSSGANVLTFGAGSRLTVL.

This clonotype has more than one count but fewer than ten. The chain couples TRBV30 to TRBJ1-6; TRBD1 is a possible D gene (6 bases). The V end lost 3 bases, the J end lost 9 bases, and 15 bases lay between the germline ends. CDR3 length: 14 amino acids. From germline, CDR1 is GTSNPN and CDR2 SVGIG (reference sequence). The CDR3 sequence: CAWRVAGAASPLHF. CDR3 bases: TGTGCCTGGAGGGTTGCGGGGGCGGCTTCACCCCTCCACTTT.

In this sample, this clonotype turned up many times. This chain uses TRBV12-3 or TRBV12-4 with TRBJ2-3; the D gene is possibly TRBD1 (6 bases). CDR3 length equals 14 residues. V lost 8 bases, J lost 0 bases, and 12 bases lay in between. The CDR3 DNA reads as TGTGCCAGCCGGGACACTGCTAGCACAGATACGCAGTATTTT. The encoded protein is CASRDTASTDTQYF.

The V and J genes are TRBV5-1 and TRBJ1-2; D may be TRBD1 (5 bases). This CDR3 is built from 13 residues. Germline assignment: CDR1 SGHRS and CDR2 YFSETQ. Trimming stripped 5 bases from V and 6 bases from J, with 14 bases between. In nucleotides, the CDR3 is TGCGCCAGCAGATCTACCAGGGTGGATGGCTACACCTTC. As protein: CASRSTRVDGYTF.

This clonotype was found a few times. This chain connects TRBV7-9 to TRBJ2-5; 7 nucleotides agree with TRBD1. The CDR3 length is 16 residues. Unmatched junction bases numbered 5, after V lost 0 bases and J lost 1 base. CDR1 is SEHNR, CDR2 FQNEAQ, per germline (reference sequence). The CDR3 DNA reads TGTGCCAGCAGCTTAGCCCGGACAGGATTCCAAGAGACCCAGTACTTC. Its protein is CASSLARTGFQETQYF.